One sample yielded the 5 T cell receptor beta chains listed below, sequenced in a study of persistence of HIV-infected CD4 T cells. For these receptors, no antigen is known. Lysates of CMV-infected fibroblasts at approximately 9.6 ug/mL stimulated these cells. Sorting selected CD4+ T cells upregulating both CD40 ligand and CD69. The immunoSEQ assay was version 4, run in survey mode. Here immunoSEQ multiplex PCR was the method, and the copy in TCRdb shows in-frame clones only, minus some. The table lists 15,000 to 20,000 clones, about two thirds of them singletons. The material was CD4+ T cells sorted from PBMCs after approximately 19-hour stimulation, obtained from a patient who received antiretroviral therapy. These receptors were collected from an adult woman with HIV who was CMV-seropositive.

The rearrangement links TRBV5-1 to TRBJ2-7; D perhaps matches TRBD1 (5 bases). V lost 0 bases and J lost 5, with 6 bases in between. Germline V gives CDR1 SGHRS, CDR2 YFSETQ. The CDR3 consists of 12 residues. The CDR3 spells CASSLDRNEQYF. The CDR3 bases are TGCGCCAGCAGCTTGGACAGGAACGAGCAGTACTTC.

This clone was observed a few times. The CDR3 region is CASSIQRFSEQFF. In nucleotides, the CDR3 is TGTGCCAGTAGTATACAGAGGTTCAGCGAGCAGTTCTTC. V usage is TRBV19 and J usage is TRBJ2-1; no firm D call. V lost 2 bases to trimming and J lost 10 bases, with 12 bases between them. Germline loops: CDR1 LNHDA, CDR2 SQIVND (reference sequence). This CDR3 is built from 13 residues.

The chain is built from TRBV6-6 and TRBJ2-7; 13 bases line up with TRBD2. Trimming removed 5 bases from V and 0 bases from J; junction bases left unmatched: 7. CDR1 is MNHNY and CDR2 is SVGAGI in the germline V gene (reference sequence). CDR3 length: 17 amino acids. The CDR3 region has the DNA TGTGCCAGCAGTCGGACTAGCGGGGGCCAAAGCTCCTACGAGCAGTACTTC. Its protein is CASSRTSGGQSSYEQYF.

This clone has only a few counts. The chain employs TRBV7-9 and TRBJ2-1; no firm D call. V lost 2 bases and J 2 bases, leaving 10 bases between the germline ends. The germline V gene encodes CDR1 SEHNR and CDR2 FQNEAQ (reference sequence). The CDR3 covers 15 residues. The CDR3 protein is CASSLYSRPYNEQFF. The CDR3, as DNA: TGTGCCAGCAGCTTATACAGCAGACCCTACAATGAGCAGTTCTTC.

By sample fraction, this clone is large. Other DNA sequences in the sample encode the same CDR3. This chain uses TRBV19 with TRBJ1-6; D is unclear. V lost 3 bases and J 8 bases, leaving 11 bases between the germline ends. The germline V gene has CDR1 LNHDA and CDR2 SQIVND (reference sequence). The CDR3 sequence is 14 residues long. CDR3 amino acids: CASSIGPMDSPLHF. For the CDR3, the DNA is TGTGCCAGTAGTATCGGGCCTATGGATTCACCCCTCCACTTT. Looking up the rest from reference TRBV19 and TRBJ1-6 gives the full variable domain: DGGITQSPKYLFRKEGQNVTLSCEQNLNHDAMYWYRQDPGQGLRLIYYSQIVNDFQKGDIAEGYSVSREKKESFPLTVTSAQKNPTAFYLCASSIGPMDSPLHFGNGTRLTVT.